The clone carrying this TCR beta chain was observed once. What it binds is unknown. The data stem from a study of CD4+ T cells in melanoma. The study's findings and limits: A reported correlation linked neoantigen-specific CD4+ T cells to CD8+, macrophage and B cell function. In melanoma, neoantigen-specific CD4+ T cells reportedly differed in differentiation state.

The length of the CDR3 is 15 residues. V lost 2 bases to trimming and J lost 3 bases, with 13 bases between them. Germline V CDR1 and CDR2: MNHEY, SVGAGI. Generated by immunoSEQ multiplex PCR, the TCRdb table keeps only in-frame clones and is missing some. Of 110,000 to 150,000 clones in the sample, over 90% were seen once. The V call is TRBV6-5, the J call TRBJ1-2, with D possibly matching TRBD1 (6 bases). The source of this sequence is a human donor with melanoma. The CDR3 loop reads CASSYASPGDYGYTF. The CDR3 coding sequence is TGTGCCAGCAGTTACGCCTCGCCAGGGGACTATGGCTACACCTTC.